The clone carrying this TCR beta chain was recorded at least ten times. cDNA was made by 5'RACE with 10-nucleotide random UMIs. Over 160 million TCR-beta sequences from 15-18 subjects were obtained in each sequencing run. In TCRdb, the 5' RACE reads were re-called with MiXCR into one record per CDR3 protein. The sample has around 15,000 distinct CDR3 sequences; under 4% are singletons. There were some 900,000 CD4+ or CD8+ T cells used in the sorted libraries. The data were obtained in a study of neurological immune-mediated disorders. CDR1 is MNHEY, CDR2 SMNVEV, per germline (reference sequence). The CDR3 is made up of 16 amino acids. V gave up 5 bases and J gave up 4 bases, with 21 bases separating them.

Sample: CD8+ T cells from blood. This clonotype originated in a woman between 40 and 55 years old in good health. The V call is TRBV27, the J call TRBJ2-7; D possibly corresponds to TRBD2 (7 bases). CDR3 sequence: CASSPSGGRGAYEQYF. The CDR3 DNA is TGTGCCAGCAGTCCCAGTGGAGGGAGGGGGGCTTACGAGCAGTACTTC.